This T cell receptor (beta chain) emerged from a study of beta chain features in type 1 diabetes. The study, taken as a whole, reports: A potential PCR bias toward shorter templates would be equal in patient and control samples. In every one of the four CD4+ subsets, TCRB CDR3s were moderately but significantly shorter in Type 1 diabetes patients. Diminished insertions and augmented deletions at VDJ junctions characterized type 1 diabetes patients.

As regards this clone: The antigen is unknown.

Every bit of the isolated RNA underwent reverse transcription, so sequencing read expressed TCRB transcripts. TCRdb's copy holds only in-frame clones and misses some; the assay was immunoSEQ multiplex PCR. The sample lists under 300,000 clones, 11% to 15% occurring once. Trimming removed 5 bases from V and 11 bases from J; junction bases left unmatched: 12. Germline V gene lookup returns CDR1 SEHNR and CDR2 FQNEAQ (reference sequence). This CDR3 has 14 residues. The sequence was collected from a young man with type 1 diabetes. The rearrangement links TRBV7-9 to TRBJ2-1, with 7 nucleotides matching TRBD1. Sequencing was performed on naive CD4+ T cells from blood. This chain's CDR3 is CASSPGTALYQQFF. The DNA of the CDR3 is TGTGCCAGCAGCCCCGGGACAGCCCTATATCAGCAGTTCTTC. Drawing the rest from reference TRBV7-9 and TRBJ2-1, the complete variable domain is DTGVSQNPRHKITKRGQNVTFRCDPISEHNRLYWYRQTLGQGPEFLTYFQNEAQLEKSRLLSDRFSAERPKGSFSTLEIQRTEQGDSAMYLCASSPGTALYQQFFGPGTRLTVL.